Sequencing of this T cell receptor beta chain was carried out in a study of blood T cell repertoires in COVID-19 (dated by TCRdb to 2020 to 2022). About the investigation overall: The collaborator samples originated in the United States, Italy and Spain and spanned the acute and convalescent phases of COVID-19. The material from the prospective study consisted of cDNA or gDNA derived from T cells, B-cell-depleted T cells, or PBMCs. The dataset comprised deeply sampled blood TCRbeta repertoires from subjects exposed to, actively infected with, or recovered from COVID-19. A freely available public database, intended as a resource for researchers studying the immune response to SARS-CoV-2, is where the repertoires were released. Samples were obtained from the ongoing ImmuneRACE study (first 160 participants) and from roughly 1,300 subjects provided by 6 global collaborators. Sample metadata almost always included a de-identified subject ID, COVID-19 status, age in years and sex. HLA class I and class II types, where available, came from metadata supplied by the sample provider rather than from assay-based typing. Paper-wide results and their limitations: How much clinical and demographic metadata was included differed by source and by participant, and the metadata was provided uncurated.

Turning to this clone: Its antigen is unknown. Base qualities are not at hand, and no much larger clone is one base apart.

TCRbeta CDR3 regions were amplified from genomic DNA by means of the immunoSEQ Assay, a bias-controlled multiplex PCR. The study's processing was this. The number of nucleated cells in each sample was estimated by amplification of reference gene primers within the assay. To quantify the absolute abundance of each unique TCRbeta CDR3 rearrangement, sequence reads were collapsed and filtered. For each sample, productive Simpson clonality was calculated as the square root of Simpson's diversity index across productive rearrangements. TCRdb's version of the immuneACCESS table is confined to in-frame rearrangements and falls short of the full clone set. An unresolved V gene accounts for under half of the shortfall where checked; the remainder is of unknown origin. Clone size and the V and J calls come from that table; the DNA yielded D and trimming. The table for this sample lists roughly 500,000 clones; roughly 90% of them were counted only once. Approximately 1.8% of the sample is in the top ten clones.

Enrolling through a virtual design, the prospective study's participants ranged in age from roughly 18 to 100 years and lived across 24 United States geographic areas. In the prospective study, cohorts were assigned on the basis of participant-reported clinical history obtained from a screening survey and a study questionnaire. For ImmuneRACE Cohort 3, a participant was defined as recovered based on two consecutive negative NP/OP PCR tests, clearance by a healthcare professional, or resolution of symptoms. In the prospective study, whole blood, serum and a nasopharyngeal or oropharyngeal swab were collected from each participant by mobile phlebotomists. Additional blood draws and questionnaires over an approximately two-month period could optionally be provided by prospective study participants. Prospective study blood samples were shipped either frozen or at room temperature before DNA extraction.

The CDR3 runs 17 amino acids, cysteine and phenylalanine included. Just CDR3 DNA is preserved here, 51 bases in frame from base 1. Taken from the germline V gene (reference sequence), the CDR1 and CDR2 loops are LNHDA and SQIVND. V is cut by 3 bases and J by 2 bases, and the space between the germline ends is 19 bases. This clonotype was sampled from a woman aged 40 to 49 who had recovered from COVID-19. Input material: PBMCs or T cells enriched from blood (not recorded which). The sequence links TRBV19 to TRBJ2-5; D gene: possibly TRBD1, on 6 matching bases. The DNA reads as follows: TGTGCCAGTAGTATTAGCCCCGGACAGAAAACACAAGAGACCCAGTACTTC. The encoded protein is CASSISPGQKTQETQYF.